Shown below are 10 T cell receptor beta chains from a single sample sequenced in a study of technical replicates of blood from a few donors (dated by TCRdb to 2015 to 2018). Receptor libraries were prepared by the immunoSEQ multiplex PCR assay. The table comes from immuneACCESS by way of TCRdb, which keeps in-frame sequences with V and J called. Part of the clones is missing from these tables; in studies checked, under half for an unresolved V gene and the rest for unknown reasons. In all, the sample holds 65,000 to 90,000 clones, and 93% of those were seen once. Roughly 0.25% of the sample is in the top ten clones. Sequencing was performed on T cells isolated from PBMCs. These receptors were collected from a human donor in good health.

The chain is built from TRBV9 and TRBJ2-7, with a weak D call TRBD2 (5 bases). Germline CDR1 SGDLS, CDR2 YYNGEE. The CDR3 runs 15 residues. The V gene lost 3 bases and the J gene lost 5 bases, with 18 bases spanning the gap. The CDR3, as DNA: TGTGCCAGCAGCGCCCCCGGCGGGTTTAACGACGAGCAGTACTTC. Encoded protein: CASSAPGGFNDEQYF.

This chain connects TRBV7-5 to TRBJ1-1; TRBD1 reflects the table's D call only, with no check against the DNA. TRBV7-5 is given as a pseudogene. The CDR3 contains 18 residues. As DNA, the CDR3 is TGTGTCAGAAACCGAATGACAGGGGGCGCGGATATGAACACTGAAGCTTTCTTT. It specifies CVRNRMTGGADMNTEAFF.

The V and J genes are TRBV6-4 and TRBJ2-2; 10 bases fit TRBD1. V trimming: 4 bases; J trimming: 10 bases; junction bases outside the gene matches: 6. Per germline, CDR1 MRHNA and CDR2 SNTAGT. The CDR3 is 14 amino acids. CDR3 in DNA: TGTGCCAGCAGTGCCGACAGGGGGCGCGAGGAGCTGTTTTTT. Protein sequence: CASSADRGREELFF.

The DNA of the CDR3 is TGTGCCGGGTTTTTTGTAGGGGAATCCTACGAGCAGTACTTC. It yields the protein CAGFFVGESYEQYF. The gene calls are TRBV30 and TRBJ2-7; tentatively, D is TRBD1 (5 bases). From germline, CDR1 is GTSNPN and CDR2 SVGIG (reference sequence). CDR3 size: 14 residues. V lost 8 bases, J lost 1 base, and 18 bases lay in between.

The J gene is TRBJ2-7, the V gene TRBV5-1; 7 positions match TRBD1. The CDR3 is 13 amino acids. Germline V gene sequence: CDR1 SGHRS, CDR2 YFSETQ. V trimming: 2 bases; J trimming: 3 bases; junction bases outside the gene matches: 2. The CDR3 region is CASSFAGGYEQYF. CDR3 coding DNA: TGCGCCAGCAGCTTTGCAGGGGGCTACGAGCAGTACTTC.

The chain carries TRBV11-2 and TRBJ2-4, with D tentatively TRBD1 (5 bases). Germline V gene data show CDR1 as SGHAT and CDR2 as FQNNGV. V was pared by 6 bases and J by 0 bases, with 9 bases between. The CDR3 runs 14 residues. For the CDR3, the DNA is TGTGCCAGCAGACAGGATGGAGCCAAAAACATTCAGTACTTC. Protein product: CASRQDGAKNIQYF.

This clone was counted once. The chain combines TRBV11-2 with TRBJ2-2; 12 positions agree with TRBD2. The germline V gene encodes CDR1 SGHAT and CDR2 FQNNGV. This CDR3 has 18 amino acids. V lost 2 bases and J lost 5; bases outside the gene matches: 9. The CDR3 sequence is CASSLSPSGGGITGELFF. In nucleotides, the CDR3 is TGTGCCAGCAGCTTAAGTCCTAGCGGGGGGGGAATAACCGGGGAGCTGTTTTTT.

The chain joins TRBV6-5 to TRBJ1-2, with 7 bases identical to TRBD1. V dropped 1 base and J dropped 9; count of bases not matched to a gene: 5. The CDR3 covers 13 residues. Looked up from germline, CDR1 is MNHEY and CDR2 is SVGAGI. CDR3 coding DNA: TGTGCCAGCAGTTACTGGCAGGGGGGAAGCTACACCTTC. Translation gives CASSYWQGGSYTF.

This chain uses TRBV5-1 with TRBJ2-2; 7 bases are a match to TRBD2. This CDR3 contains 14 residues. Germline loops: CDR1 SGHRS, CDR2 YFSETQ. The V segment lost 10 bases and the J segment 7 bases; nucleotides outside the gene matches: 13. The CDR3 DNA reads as TGCGCCTCTGCGGGGCGGGAGATCGGCGGGGAGCTGTTTTTT. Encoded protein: CASAGREIGGELFF.

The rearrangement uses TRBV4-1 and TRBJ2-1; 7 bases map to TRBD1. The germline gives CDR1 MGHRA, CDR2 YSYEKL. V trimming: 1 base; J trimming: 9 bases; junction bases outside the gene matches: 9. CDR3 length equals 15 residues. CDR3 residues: CASSQAAGAGGEQFF. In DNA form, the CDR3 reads TGCGCCAGCAGCCAAGCCGCTGGGGCAGGGGGTGAGCAGTTCTTC.